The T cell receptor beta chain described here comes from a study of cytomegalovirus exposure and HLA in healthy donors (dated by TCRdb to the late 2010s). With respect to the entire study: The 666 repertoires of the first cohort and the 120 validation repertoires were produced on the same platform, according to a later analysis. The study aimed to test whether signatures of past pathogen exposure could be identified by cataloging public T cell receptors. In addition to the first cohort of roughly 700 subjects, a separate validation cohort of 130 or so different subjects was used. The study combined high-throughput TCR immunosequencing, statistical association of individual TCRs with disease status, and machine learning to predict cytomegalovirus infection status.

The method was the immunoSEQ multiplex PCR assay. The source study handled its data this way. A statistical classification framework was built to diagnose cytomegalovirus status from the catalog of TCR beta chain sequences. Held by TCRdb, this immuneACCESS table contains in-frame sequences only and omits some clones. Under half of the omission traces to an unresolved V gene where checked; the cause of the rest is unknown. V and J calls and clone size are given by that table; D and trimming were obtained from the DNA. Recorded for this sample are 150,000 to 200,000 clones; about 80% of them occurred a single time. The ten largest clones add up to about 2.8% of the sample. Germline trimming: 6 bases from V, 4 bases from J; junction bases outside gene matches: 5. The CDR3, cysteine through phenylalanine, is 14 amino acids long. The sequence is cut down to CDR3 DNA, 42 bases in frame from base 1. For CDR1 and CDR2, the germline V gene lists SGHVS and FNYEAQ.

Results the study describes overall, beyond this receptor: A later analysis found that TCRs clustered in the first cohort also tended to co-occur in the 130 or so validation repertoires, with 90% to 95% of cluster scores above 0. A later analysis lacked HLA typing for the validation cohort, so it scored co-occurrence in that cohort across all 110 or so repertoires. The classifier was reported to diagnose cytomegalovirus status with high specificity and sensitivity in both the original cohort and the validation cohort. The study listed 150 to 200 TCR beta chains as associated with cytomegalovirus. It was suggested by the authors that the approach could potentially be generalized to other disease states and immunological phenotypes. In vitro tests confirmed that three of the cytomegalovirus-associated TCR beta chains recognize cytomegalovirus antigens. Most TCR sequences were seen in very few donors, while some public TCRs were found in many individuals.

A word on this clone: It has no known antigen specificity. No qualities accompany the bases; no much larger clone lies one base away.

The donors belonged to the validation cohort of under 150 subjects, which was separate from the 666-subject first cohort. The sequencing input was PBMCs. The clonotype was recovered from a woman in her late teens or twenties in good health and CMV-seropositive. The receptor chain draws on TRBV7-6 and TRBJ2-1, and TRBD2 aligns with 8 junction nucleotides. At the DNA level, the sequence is TGTGCCAGCAGGGGTTTAGCGGGATACAATGAGCAGTTCTTC. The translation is CASRGLAGYNEQFF.